These 30 T cell receptor beta chains were sequenced from one sample in a study of blood T cell repertoires in COVID-19. Assay: immunoSEQ multiplex PCR; the TCRdb copy retains only in-frame clones and omits some. Found here are some 90,000 clones, 70% to 90% of them singletons; the top ten hold approximately 2.6%. The sequenced sample consisted of peripheral blood. All receptors derive from a man in his fifties with COVID-19, enrolled during active disease.

This clone was detected only once. The chain uses TRBV18 and TRBJ1-4, with 10 bases lining up with TRBD1. This CDR3 is built from 13 residues. J lost 10 bases, V lost 3 bases, and 2 bases had no gene match. CDR1 is KGHSH, CDR2 LQKENI, per germline. The CDR3 loop reads CASSPGQGLKLFF. The CDR3 bases are TGTGCCAGCTCACCGGGACAGGGGCTAAAACTGTTTTTT.

This chain links TRBV11-2 with TRBJ2-2; the D gene is possibly TRBD1 (7 bases). CDR1 is SGHAT, CDR2 FQNNGV, per germline. The germline V and J ends were trimmed by 2 bases and 2 bases, with 9 bases remaining between them. This CDR3 is built from 15 residues. The CDR3, as DNA: TGTGCCAGCAGCTTACAGGGGGGTAACACCGGGGAGCTGTTTTTT. Translation gives CASSLQGGNTGELFF. Full variable domain (missing parts from reference TRBV11-2 and TRBJ2-2): EAGVAQSPRYKIIEKRQSVAFWCNPISGHATLYWYQQILGQGPKLLIQFQNNGVVDDSQLPKDRFSAERLKGVDSTLKIQPAKLEDSAVYLCASSLQGGNTGELFFGEGSRLTVL.

CDR3 sequence (DNA): TGTGCCAGCAGTTATTCCGGGACAGGGATCGACGAGCAGTACTTC. It specifies CASSYSGTGIDEQYF. The chain is built from TRBV6-5 and TRBJ2-7, with 9 bases matching TRBD1. V was clipped by 3 bases and J by 5 bases; unmatched bases: 8. This CDR3 comprises 15 residues. The germline CDR1 and CDR2 sequences are MNHEY and SVGAGI.

This chain uses TRBV3-1 (or the pseudogene TRBV3-2) with TRBJ2-2, with D possibly TRBD2 on 7 matching bases. V was clipped by 8 bases and J by 4 bases, with 11 bases between them. Germline V lookup: CDR1 LGHDT, CDR2 YNNKEL (reference sequence). CDR3 length: 13 amino acids. The CDR3 DNA reads as TGTGCCAGCCGGCGGGGGCCCACCGGGGAGCTGTTTTTT. Translated, it gives CASRRGPTGELFF.

The chain combines TRBV4-1 with TRBJ1-1, with D perhaps matching TRBD1 (5 bases). Trimming removed 1 base from V and 5 bases from J, with 11 bases in between. This CDR3 region has 14 residues. Looked up from germline, CDR1 is MGHRA and CDR2 is YSYEKL. The DNA of the CDR3 is TGCGCCAGCAGCCAAGCACCCGGGGGAACTGAAGCTTTCTTT. This codes for CASSQAPGGTEAFF.

This chain joins TRBV11-2 and TRBJ2-3; no reliable D call. CDR1 and CDR2 from the germline V gene are SGHAT and FQNNGV. The CDR3 runs 12 residues. Trimming cost V 4 bases and J 6 bases, with 8 bases left between them. CDR3 loop: CASSSIVDTQYF. The CDR3, as DNA: TGTGCCAGCAGCTCTATAGTGGATACGCAGTATTTT. The entire variable domain, with the rest obtained from reference TRBV11-2 and TRBJ2-3, is as follows: EAGVAQSPRYKIIEKRQSVAFWCNPISGHATLYWYQQILGQGPKLLIQFQNNGVVDDSQLPKDRFSAERLKGVDSTLKIQPAKLEDSAVYLCASSSIVDTQYFGPGTRLTVL.

V is TRBV20-1 and J is TRBJ1-6; 8 nucleotides agree with TRBD1. The ends lost 3 bases at V and 9 bases at J; junction bases unmatched: 7. CDR3 length: 14 residues. CDR1 is DFQATT, CDR2 SNEGSKA, per germline (reference sequence). CDR3 nucleotides: TGCAGTGCTAGTTCGCAGGGGGCGGGTTCACCCCTCCACTTT. Translated, it gives CSASSQGAGSPLHF.

The chain couples TRBV11-3 to TRBJ1-6, with 9 bases fitting TRBD1. Trimming took 10 bases from V and 7 from J; bases not matched to a gene: 2. This CDR3 has 12 residues. CDR1 and CDR2 from the germline V gene are SGHNT and YENEEA. The CDR3 here is CATGQGNSPLHF. The CDR3 nucleotides read TGTGCCACCGGACAGGGGAATTCACCCCTCCACTTT.

The chain combines TRBV4-1 with TRBJ2-1; 10 positions match TRBD1. Germline lookup yields CDR1 MGHRA and CDR2 YSYEKL. The length of the CDR3 is 17 residues. Trimming cost V 4 bases and J 7 bases; bases outside gene matches: 13. The CDR3 DNA follows: TGCGCCAGCAGCCGAGGGACAGGGGTACAATCAGGGAATGAGCAGTTCTTC. It codes for CASSRGTGVQSGNEQFF.

The V call is TRBV19, the J call TRBJ2-1; 9 bases agree with TRBD1. V shed 6 bases, J shed 1 base, and the junction held 4 bases outside the gene matches. Germline CDR1 reads LNHDA; CDR2 reads SQIVND (reference sequence). This CDR3 is 15 amino acids long. The CDR3 nucleotides are TGTGCCAGTAGACAAGACAGGGGGTCCTACAATGAGCAGTTCTTC. This codes for CASRQDRGSYNEQFF. Based on the CDR3 plus reference TRBV19 and TRBJ2-1, the full variable domain is DGGITQSPKYLFRKEGQNVTLSCEQNLNHDAMYWYRQDPGQGLRLIYYSQIVNDFQKGDIAEGYSVSREKKESFPLTVTSAQKNPTAFYLCASRQDRGSYNEQFFGPGTRLTVL.

V usage is TRBV4-1 and J usage is TRBJ2-7, with TRBD2 matching 9 bases. This CDR3 has 16 residues. CDR1 MGHRA and CDR2 YSYEKL come from the germline V gene. The trim removed 1 base at V and 3 bases at J, leaving 7 bases unmatched. The chain's CDR3 is CASSQVGRGGSYEQYF. DNA of the CDR3: TGCGCCAGCAGCCAAGTTGGGCGGGGGGGTAGCTACGAGCAGTACTTC.

The rearrangement links TRBV6-2 or TRBV6-3 to TRBJ1-5; the match to TRBD1 covers 7 bases. Germline-derived CDR1 and CDR2 are MNHEY and SVGEGT. The trim removed 8 bases at V and 4 bases at J, leaving 14 bases unmatched. The CDR3 consists of 16 residues. Here the CDR3 reads CASCLGKTGRNQPQHF. CDR3 nucleotides: TGTGCCAGCTGTTTGGGGAAGACAGGGCGGAATCAGCCCCAGCATTTT.

J is TRBJ2-1 and V is TRBV30; the match to TRBD2 covers 9 bases. The V and J ends lost 2 bases and 7 bases, in that order; junction bases with no gene match: 6. In germline, CDR1 is GTSNPN, CDR2 SVGIG (reference sequence). The CDR3 has 14 amino acids. The CDR3 DNA reads TGTGCCTGGAGTCGCGGGGGGGCCTTGAATGAGCAGTTCTTC. This translates into CAWSRGGALNEQFF.

This sequence joins TRBV5-1 and TRBJ1-4; D is perhaps TRBD1 (6 bases). The CDR3 spans 18 residues. The V gene's germline CDR1 is SGHRS and CDR2 YFSETQ. V was trimmed by 3 bases and J by 4 bases, leaving 22 bases between them. CDR3 amino acids: CASSSQFGDGGLNEKLFF. The CDR3 nucleotides are TGCGCCAGCAGCTCACAGTTTGGGGATGGGGGCCTTAATGAAAAACTGTTTTTT. The complete variable domain, with remaining parts taken from reference TRBV5-1 and TRBJ1-4, reads KAGVTQTPRYLIKTRGQQVTLSCSPISGHRSVSWYQQTPGQGLQFLFEYFSETQRNKGNFPGRFSGRQFSNSRSEMNVSTLELGDSALYLCASSSQFGDGGLNEKLFFGSGTQLSVL.

The V gene is TRBV6-5, the J gene TRBJ1-1, with D unclear. The V gene lost 7 bases and the J gene lost 1 base, with 13 bases spanning the gap. The CDR3 runs to 14 residues. CDR1 and CDR2 (germline): MNHEY, SVGAGI. The CDR3 spells CASTRLTENTEAFF. CDR3 coding DNA: TGTGCCAGCACCCGACTGACGGAGAACACTGAAGCTTTCTTT.

This chain uses TRBV10-1 with TRBJ1-6, with a weak D call TRBD1 (6 bases). CDR3 length: 14 residues. CDR1 and CDR2 from the germline V gene are WNHNN and SYGVQD (reference sequence). Trimming removed 6 bases from V and 6 bases from J, with 12 bases in between. The DNA for the CDR3 is TGCGCCAGCAGCCGAGGACAGCTTAATTCACCCCTCCACTTT. This codes for CASSRGQLNSPLHF.

The chain is built from TRBV2 and TRBJ2-1, with unresolved D. The CDR3 contains 11 residues. V gave up 8 bases and J gave up 6 bases, with 8 bases separating them. In germline, CDR1 is SNHLY, CDR2 FYNNEI. This CDR3 reads CASEVSNEQFF. CDR3 bases: TGTGCCAGCGAGGTCTCCAATGAGCAGTTCTTC.

This clone has only a few counts. The chain links TRBV2 to TRBJ2-2; D is possibly TRBD1 (5 bases). Looked up from germline, CDR1 is SNHLY and CDR2 is FYNNEI. The length of the CDR3 is 15 residues. Trimming pared 6 bases from V and 5 bases from J, leaving 16 bases between. The CDR3 coding sequence is TGTGCCAGCAGCTGGGGCACGACAGATACCGGGGAGCTGTTTTTT. As protein: CASSWGTTDTGELFF. The full variable domain, its missing parts supplied by reference TRBV2 and TRBJ2-2, is EPEVTQTPSHQVTQMGQEVILRCVPISNHLYFYWYRQILGQKVEFLVSFYNNEISEKSEIFDDQFSVERPDGSNFTLKIRSTKLEDSAMYFCASSWGTTDTGELFFGEGSRLTVL.

This clone was recorded once. The rearrangement links TRBV18 to TRBJ1-1; D perhaps matches TRBD1 (6 bases). The germline V gene encodes CDR1 KGHSH and CDR2 LQKENI. Trimming stripped 3 bases from V and 5 bases from J, with 13 bases between. The CDR3 covers 14 residues. The CDR3 is CASSPGTRTTEAFF. The CDR3 coding sequence is TGTGCCAGCTCACCGGGGACACGAACAACTGAAGCTTTCTTT.

The chain is built from TRBV4-1 and TRBJ2-2; TRBD2 might be the D (5 bases). V lost 5 bases and J lost 1, with 26 bases in between. The CDR3 runs 20 residues. Looked up from germline, CDR1 is MGHRA and CDR2 is YSYEKL. For the CDR3, the DNA is TGCGCCAGCAGCTCCCACCTAGGAGGTTTGGGGTCTGGGAACACCGGGGAGCTGTTTTTT. This sequence encodes CASSSHLGGLGSGNTGELFF.

This clone came up a few times. The chain uses TRBV11-2 and TRBJ1-1, with D possibly being TRBD1 (6 bases). Germline CDR1 SGHAT, CDR2 FQNNGV. The length of the CDR3 is 15 residues. V lost 4 bases, J lost 5 bases, and 17 bases lay in between. In DNA, the CDR3 is TGTGCCAGCAGCTCAAAGACAGGAAGGGGGACTGAAGCTTTCTTT. This encodes CASSSKTGRGTEAFF.

The V and J genes are TRBV19 and TRBJ2-2, with 12 bases matching TRBD1. The CDR3 runs to 14 residues. Unmatched junction bases numbered 2, after V lost 6 bases and J lost 6 bases. Per the germline V gene, CDR1 is LNHDA and CDR2 is SQIVND (reference sequence). In DNA, the CDR3 is TGTGCCAGTAGGAGGGACAGGGGGCCCGGGGAGCTGTTTTTT. It specifies CASRRDRGPGELFF.

This clone has only one observation. This chain links TRBV9 with TRBJ1-3; no clear D. The CDR3 length is 15 residues. Germline lookup yields CDR1 SGDLS and CDR2 YYNGEE. V was cut by 0 bases and J by 0 bases, with 7 bases left in between. The CDR3 DNA sequence: TGTGCCAGCAGCGTAGCGGCAGGCTCTGGAAACACCATATATTTT. Amino acid sequence: CASSVAAGSGNTIYF.

This chain's CDR3 is CASSTSGYNEQFF. CDR3 DNA: TGTGCCAGCTCTACTAGCGGCTACAATGAGCAGTTCTTC. V gene TRBV12-3 or TRBV12-4 combines with J gene TRBJ2-1, with TRBD2 identical over 8 bases. V trimming: 8 bases; J trimming: 3 bases; junction bases outside the gene matches: 3. The CDR3 contains 13 residues.

The rearrangement links TRBV27 to TRBJ1-1; D is undetermined. This CDR3 spans 14 amino acids. The V end lost 6 bases, the J end lost 0 bases, and 11 bases lay between the germline ends. Germline loops: CDR1 MNHEY, CDR2 SMNVEV (reference sequence). This chain's CDR3 is CASRLGTMNTEAFF. In DNA, the CDR3 is TGTGCCAGCAGACTCGGTACTATGAACACTGAAGCTTTCTTT.

J is TRBJ1-1 and V is TRBV6-5; unclear D gene. This CDR3 has 13 amino acids. Trimming pared 6 bases from V and 1 base from J, leaving 9 bases between. The germline CDR1 and CDR2 sequences are MNHEY and SVGAGI. CDR3 in DNA: TGTGCCAGCAGAAAACACAAGAACACTGAAGCTTTCTTT. It encodes CASRKHKNTEAFF.

The chain combines TRBV29-1 with TRBJ1-2; TRBD1 matches 8 bases. Germline V lookup: CDR1 SQVTM, CDR2 ANQGSEA. The CDR3 runs 18 residues. Trimming took 4 bases from V and 7 from J; bases not matched to a gene: 23. The CDR3 sequence: CSVATQTMARGHRGGYTF. For the CDR3, the DNA is TGCAGCGTTGCCACGCAAACCATGGCCAGGGGGCATCGGGGTGGCTACACCTTC.

This chain links TRBV10-3 with TRBJ1-2, with 7 bases matching TRBD1. Germline V CDR1 and CDR2: ENHRY, SYGVKD. The CDR3 is 15 amino acids. Germline trimming cut 0 bases from V and 6 bases from J; bases unmatched to any gene: 7. The DNA of the CDR3 is TGTGCCATCAGTGAGTCAGGGGGCGAGGTAAATGGCTACACCTTC. It specifies CAISESGGEVNGYTF.

This chain connects TRBV7-2 to TRBJ2-1; possibly TRBD2 for D (6 bases). Looked up from germline, CDR1 is SGHTA and CDR2 is FQGNSA. CDR3 length: 15 residues. The V gene lost 6 bases and the J gene lost 4 bases, with 16 bases spanning the gap. CDR3 sequence (DNA): TGTGCCAGCAGGTTACCGGGACTCCGATACAATGAGCAGTTCTTC. Its translation is CASRLPGLRYNEQFF.

This chain uses TRBV14 with TRBJ2-2, with 8 bases that match TRBD1. Germline V gene lookup returns CDR1 SGHDN and CDR2 FVKESK. Trimming took 0 bases from V and 8 from J; bases not matched to a gene: 2. The CDR3 is 14 amino acids. The CDR3 here is CASSQDRGRGELFF. The CDR3 DNA sequence: TGTGCCAGCAGCCAAGACAGGGGGCGAGGGGAGCTGTTTTTT.